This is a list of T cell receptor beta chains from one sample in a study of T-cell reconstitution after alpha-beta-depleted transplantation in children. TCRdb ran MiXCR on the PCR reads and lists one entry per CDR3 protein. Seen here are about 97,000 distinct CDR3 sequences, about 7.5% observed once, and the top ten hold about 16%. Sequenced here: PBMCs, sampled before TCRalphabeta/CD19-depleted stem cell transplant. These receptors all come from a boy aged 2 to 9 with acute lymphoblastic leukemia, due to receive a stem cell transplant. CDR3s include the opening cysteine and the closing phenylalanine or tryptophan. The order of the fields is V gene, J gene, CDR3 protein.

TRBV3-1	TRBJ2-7	CASSQDPGYEQYF
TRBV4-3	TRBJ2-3	CASSQFPTGTRSSSTDTQYF
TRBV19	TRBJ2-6	CAGGGTGASGANVLTF
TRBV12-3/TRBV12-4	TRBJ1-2	CASTNNRALSYGYTF
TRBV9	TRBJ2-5	CASSVGGGYQETQYF
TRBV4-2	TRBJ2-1	CASSQDPTSGVNEQFF
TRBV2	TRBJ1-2	CASTDHGVNYGYTF
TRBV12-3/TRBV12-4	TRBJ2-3	CASSLGGAKGDTQYF
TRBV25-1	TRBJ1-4	CASSEQGLNEKLFF
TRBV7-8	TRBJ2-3	CASSRGGAGTQYF
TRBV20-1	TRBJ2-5	CSARRGGLETQYF
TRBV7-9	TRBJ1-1	CAGRDPGTAITEAFF
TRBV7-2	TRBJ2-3	CASFLAGTSTDTQYF
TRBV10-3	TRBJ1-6	CAISRTGGDSPLHF
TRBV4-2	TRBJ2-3	CASSETGGTGGSDTQYF
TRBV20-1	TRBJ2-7	CSARDQQLPYEQYF
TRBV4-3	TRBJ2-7	CASSQVAGVSYEQYF
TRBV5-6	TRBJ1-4	CASSVRDRGGKLFF
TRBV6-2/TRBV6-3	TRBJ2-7	CASRPGPPLWGEQYF
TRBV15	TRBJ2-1	CATSRASGGAGGLEQFF